A selection of T cell receptor beta chains follows, all from one sample in a study of Graves' ophthalmopathy and Graves' hyperthyroidism. Each CDR3 protein is one row after TCRdb ran MiXCR on the multiplex PCR reads. Of around 1.1 million distinct CDR3 sequences listed, less than 45% are singletons. The specimen was peripheral blood or thyroid tissue (not recorded which). All receptors come from an adult man with Graves' hyperthyroidism. Each CDR3 is given with its conserved first and last residue. Fields, in order: CDR3 protein, CDR3 DNA, V gene, D gene, clone size, J gene. D genes are given only for firm matches. Clone size is shown for a subset of rows, as once, few, many or a class of expanded clone.

CDR3 protein: CASSEVGQQNQPQHF
CDR3 DNA: TGTGCCAGCAGTGAAGTTGGACAGCAGAATCAGCCCCAGCATTTT
V gene: TRBV2
D gene: NA
clone size: many
J gene: TRBJ1-5

CDR3 protein: CASSLRDTVSQAFF
CDR3 DNA: TGTGCCAGCAGCCTCCGGGACACCGTATCTCAAGCTTTCTTT
V gene: TRBV28
D gene: NA
clone size: NA
J gene: TRBJ1-1

CDR3 protein: CASSRRGQGKDQPQHF
CDR3 DNA: TGTGCCAGCAGCCGAAGAGGACAGGGGAAAGATCAGCCCCAGCATTTT
V gene: TRBV5-5
D gene: TRBD1
clone size: NA
J gene: TRBJ1-5

CDR3 protein: CSARDRANQPQHF
CDR3 DNA: TGCAGTGCTAGAGATAGGGCCAATCAGCCCCAGCATTTT
V gene: TRBV20-1
D gene: NA
clone size: many
J gene: TRBJ1-5

CDR3 protein: CAAPRTPETQYF
CDR3 DNA: TGTGCCGCCCCACGAACCCCAGAGACCCAGTACTTC
V gene: TRBV24-1
D gene: NA
clone size: NA
J gene: TRBJ2-5

CDR3 protein: CASSLMGGSGNQPQHF
CDR3 DNA: TGTGCCAGCAGCTTAATGGGGGGCTCGGGCAATCAGCCCCAGCATTTT
V gene: TRBV7-2
D gene: NA
clone size: NA
J gene: TRBJ1-5

CDR3 protein: CSAKYRTNEALF
CDR3 DNA: TGCAGTGCTAAGTACAGAACTAATGAAGCTCTCTTT
V gene: TRBV20-1
D gene: NA
clone size: NA
J gene: TRBJ1-1

CDR3 protein: CATSDGKGGTGYTF
CDR3 DNA: TGTGCCACCAGTGATGGAAAGGGGGGAACCGGCTACACCTTC
V gene: TRBV24-1
D gene: NA
clone size: few
J gene: TRBJ1-2

CDR3 protein: CASSGGTHQPQHF
CDR3 DNA: TGTGCCAGCTCTGGGGGGACCCATCAGCCCCAGCATTTT
V gene: TRBV18
D gene: NA
clone size: few
J gene: TRBJ1-5

CDR3 protein: CASSPGLHNYEQYF
CDR3 DNA: TGCGCCAGCAGCCCCGGACTTCATAACTACGAGCAGTACTTC
V gene: TRBV5-1
D gene: NA
clone size: many
J gene: TRBJ2-7

CDR3 protein: CASRCRISHRDSPLHF
CDR3 DNA: TGTGCCAGCAGGTGCCGAATCTCTCATCGGGATTCACCCCTCCACTTT
V gene: TRBV7-3
D gene: NA
clone size: NA
J gene: TRBJ1-6

CDR3 protein: CASSTYRGANVLTF
CDR3 DNA: TGTGCCAGCAGTACCTATCGGGGGGCCAACGTCCTGACTTTC
V gene: TRBV6-2/TRBV6-3
D gene: NA
clone size: NA
J gene: TRBJ2-6

CDR3 protein: CASSFVGRSSGANVLTF
CDR3 DNA: TGTGCCAGCAGCTTCGTAGGGAGAAGCTCTGGGGCCAACGTCCTGACTTTC
V gene: TRBV11-1
D gene: NA
clone size: NA
J gene: TRBJ2-6

CDR3 protein: CASSVAFSGANVLTF
CDR3 DNA: TGTGCCAGCAGCGTAGCTTTTTCTGGGGCCAACGTCCTGACTTTC
V gene: TRBV9
D gene: NA
clone size: NA
J gene: TRBJ2-6

CDR3 protein: CASSQVEARTAQETQYF
CDR3 DNA: TGTGCCAGCAGCCAAGTGGAAGCACGGACAGCCCAAGAGACCCAGTACTTC
V gene: TRBV4-2
D gene: NA
clone size: many
J gene: TRBJ2-5

CDR3 protein: CSARGLDRAREQYF
CDR3 DNA: TGCAGTGCTAGAGGTCTAGACAGGGCCCGGGAGCAGTACTTC
V gene: TRBV20-1
D gene: TRBD1
clone size: NA
J gene: TRBJ2-7

CDR3 protein: CASSPGRGLPGSPLHF
CDR3 DNA: TGTGCCAGCTCACCAGGTCGGGGCCTTCCAGGTTCACCCCTCCACTTT
V gene: TRBV7-9
D gene: NA
clone size: NA
J gene: TRBJ1-6

CDR3 protein: CASSLAQTNYGYTF
CDR3 DNA: TGTGCCAGCAGTTTGGCTCAGACTAACTATGGCTACACCTTC
V gene: TRBV12-3/TRBV12-4
D gene: NA
clone size: many
J gene: TRBJ1-2

CDR3 protein: CASSRTGEPQPQHF
CDR3 DNA: TGTGCCAGCAGTCGTACAGGGGAACCTCAGCCCCAGCATTTT
V gene: TRBV7-9
D gene: TRBD1
clone size: NA
J gene: TRBJ1-5

CDR3 protein: CASSLELGAWEAFF
CDR3 DNA: TGCGCCAGCAGCCTTGAGTTAGGGGCTTGGGAGGCTTTCTTT
V gene: TRBV5-1
D gene: NA
clone size: few
J gene: TRBJ1-1

CDR3 protein: CASNPESSGTEYGYTF
CDR3 DNA: TGTGCCAGCAACCCCGAGTCGTCAGGGACAGAATATGGCTACACCTTC
V gene: TRBV7-9
D gene: TRBD1
clone size: NA
J gene: TRBJ1-2

CDR3 protein: CASSEWDQNTEAFF
CDR3 DNA: TGTGCCAGCAGTGAATGGGATCAGAACACTGAAGCTTTCTTT
V gene: TRBV2
D gene: NA
clone size: NA
J gene: TRBJ1-1

CDR3 protein: CASSQERAGQGEAFF
CDR3 DNA: TGCGCCAGCAGCCAAGAGAGGGCAGGTCAGGGTGAAGCTTTCTTT
V gene: TRBV4-1
D gene: NA
clone size: many
J gene: TRBJ1-1

CDR3 protein: CASSPLSSNEKLFF
CDR3 DNA: TGTGCCAGCAGTCCCCTGAGCTCTAATGAAAAACTGTTTTTT
V gene: TRBV6-5
D gene: NA
clone size: NA
J gene: TRBJ1-4